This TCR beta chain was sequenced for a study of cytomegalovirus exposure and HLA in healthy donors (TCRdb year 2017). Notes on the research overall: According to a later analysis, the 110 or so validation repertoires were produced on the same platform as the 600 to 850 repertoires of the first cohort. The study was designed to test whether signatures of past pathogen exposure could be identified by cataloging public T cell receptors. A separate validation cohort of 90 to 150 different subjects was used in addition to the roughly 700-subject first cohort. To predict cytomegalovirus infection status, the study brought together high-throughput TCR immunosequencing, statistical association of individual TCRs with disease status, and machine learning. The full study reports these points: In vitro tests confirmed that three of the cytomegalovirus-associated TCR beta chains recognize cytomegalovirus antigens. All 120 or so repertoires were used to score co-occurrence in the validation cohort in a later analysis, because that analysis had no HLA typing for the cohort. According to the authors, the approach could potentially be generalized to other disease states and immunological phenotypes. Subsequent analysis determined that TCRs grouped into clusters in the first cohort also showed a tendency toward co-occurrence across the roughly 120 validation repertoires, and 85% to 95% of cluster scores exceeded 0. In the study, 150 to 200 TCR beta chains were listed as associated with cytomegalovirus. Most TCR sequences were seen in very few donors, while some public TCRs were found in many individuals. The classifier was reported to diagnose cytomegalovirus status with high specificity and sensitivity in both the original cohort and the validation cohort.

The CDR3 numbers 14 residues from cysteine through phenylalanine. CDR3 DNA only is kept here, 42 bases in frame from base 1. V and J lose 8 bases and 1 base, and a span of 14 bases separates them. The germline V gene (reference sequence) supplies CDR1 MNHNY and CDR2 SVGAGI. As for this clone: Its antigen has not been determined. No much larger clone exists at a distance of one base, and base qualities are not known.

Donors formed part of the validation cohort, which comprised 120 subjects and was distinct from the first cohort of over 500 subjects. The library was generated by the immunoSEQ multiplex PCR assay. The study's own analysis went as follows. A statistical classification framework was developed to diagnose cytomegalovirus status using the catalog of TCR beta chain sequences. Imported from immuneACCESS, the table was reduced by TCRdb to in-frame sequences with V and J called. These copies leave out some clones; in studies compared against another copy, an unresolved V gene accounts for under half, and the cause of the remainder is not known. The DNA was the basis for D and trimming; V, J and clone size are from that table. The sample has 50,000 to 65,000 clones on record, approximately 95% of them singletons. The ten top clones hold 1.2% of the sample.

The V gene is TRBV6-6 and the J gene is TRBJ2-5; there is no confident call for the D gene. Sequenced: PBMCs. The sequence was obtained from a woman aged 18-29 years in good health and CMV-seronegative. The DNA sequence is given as TGTGCCAGCCGGTTCGGCGGAGTCCAAGAGACCCAGTACTTC. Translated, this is CASRFGGVQETQYF.